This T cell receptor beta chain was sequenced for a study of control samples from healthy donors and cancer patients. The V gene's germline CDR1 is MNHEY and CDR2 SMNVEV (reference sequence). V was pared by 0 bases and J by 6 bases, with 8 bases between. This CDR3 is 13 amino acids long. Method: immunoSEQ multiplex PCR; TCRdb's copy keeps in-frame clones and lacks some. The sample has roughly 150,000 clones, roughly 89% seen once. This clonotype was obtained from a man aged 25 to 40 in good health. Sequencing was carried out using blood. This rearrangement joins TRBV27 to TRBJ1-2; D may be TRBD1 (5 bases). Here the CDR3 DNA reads TGTGCCAGCAGTTTATCAGGGGTCGATGGCTACACCTTC. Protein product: CASSLSGVDGYTF.